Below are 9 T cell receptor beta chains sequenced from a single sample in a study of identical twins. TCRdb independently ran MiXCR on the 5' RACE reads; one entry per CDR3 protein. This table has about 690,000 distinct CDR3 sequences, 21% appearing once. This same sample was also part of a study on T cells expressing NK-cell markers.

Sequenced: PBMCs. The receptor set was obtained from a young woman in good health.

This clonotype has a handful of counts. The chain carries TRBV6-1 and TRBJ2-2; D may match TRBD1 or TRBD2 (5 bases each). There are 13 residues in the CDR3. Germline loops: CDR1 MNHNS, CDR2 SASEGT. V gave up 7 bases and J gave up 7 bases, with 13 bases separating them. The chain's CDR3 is CASIPRGGGELFF. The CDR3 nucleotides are TGTGCCAGCATCCCCCGGGGCGGCGGGGAGCTGTTTTTT.

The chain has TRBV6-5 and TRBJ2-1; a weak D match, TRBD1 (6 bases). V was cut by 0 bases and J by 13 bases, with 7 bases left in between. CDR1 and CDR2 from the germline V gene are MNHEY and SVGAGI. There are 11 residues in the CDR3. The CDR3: CASSYSGAQFF. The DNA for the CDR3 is TGTGCCAGCAGTTACTCGGGGGCCCAGTTCTTC.

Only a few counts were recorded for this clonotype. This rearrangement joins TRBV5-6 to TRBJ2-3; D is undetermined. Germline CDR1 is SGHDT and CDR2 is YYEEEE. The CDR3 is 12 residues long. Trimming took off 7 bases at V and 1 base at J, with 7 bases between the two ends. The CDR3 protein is CASYSGTDTQYF. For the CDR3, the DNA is TGTGCCAGCTACTCGGGCACAGATACGCAGTATTTT.

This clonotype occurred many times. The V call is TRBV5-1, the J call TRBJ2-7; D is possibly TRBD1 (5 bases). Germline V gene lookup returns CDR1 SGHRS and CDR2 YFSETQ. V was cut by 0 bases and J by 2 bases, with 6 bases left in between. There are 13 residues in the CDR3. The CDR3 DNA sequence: TGCGCCAGCAGCTTGGCGACAGCCTACGAGCAGTACTTC. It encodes CASSLATAYEQYF.

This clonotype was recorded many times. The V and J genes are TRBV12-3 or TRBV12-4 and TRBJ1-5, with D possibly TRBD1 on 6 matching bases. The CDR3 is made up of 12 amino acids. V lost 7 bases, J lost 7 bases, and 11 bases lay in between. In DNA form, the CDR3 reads TGTGCCAGCACCGTAGGGGGACAGCCCCAGCATTTT. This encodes CASTVGGQPQHF.

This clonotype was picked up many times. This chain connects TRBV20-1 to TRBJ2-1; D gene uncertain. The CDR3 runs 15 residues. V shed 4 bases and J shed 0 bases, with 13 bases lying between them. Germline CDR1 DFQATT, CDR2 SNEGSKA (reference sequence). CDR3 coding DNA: TGCAGTGCTACGATTCCGGGCTACTCCTACAATGAGCAGTTCTTC. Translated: CSATIPGYSYNEQFF.

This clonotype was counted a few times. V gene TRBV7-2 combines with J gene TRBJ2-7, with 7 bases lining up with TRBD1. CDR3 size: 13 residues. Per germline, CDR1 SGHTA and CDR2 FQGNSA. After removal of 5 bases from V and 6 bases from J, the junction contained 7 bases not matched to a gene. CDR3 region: CASSPRQGTEQYF. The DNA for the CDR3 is TGTGCCAGCAGCCCTAGACAGGGTACCGAGCAGTACTTC.

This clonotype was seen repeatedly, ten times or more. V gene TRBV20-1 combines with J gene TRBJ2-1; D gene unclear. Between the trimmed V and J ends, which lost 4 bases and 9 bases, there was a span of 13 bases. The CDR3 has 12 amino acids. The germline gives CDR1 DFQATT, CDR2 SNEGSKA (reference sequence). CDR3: CSATLRGLEQFF. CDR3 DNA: TGCAGTGCTACCCTCCGTGGCCTTGAGCAGTTCTTC.

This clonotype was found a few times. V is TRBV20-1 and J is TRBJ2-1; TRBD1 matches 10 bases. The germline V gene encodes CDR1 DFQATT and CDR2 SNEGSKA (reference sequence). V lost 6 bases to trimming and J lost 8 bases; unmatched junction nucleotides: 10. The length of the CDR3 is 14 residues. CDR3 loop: CSAYPGQGRDEQFF. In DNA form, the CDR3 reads TGCAGTGCGTACCCGGGACAGGGGCGCGATGAGCAGTTCTTC.